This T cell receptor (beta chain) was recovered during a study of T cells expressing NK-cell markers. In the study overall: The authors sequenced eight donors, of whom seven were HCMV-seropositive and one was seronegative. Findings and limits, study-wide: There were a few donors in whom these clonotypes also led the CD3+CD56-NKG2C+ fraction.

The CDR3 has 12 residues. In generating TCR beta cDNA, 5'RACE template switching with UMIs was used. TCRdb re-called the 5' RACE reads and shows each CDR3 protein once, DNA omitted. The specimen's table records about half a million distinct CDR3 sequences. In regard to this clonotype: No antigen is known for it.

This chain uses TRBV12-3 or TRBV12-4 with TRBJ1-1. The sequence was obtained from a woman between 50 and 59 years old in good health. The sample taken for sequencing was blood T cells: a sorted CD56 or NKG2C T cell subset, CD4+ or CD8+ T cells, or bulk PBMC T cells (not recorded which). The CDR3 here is CASSFRPNEAFF.